This note documents a single TCR beta chain sequence. Its antigen is currently unknown. CDR1 and CDR2 (germline): MRHNA, SNTAGT. Trimming removed 4 bases at V and 3 bases at J, with 9 bases between. CDR3 size: 13 residues. TCRdb passed the 5' RACE reads through MiXCR, listing each CDR3 protein once. Of some 310,000 distinct CDR3 sequences in the sample, approximately 22% were seen once. The data stem from a study of T-cell memory formation after mild COVID-19. Study results and caveats: Among CD4+ contracting clones, most were CM and EM, and CD8+ ones EMRA.

The gene calls are TRBV6-4 and TRBJ1-1; D remains ambiguous. The receptor comes from a man aged 18 to 30 who had mild COVID-19 (a few samples of this study predate the infection). Cell type and time point are not known. Sequencing was done on a sample of PBMCs or a T cell subset sorted from them (not recorded which). The CDR3: CASSASLYTEAFF. CDR3 DNA: TGTGCCAGCAGTGCGAGTTTGTACACTGAAGCTTTCTTT.